The clone carrying this TCR beta chain was counted between two and nine times. The CDR3 extends over 11 amino acids. Trimming left V 8 bases short and J 5 bases short, with 9 bases between. Germline V gives CDR1 SNHLY, CDR2 FYNNEI. These data originate in a study of OX40 agonist ivuxolimab in advanced cancers. Overall study: Three patients got partial responses; one had hepatocellular carcinoma and two had cutaneous melanoma.

Measured with immunoSEQ multiplex PCR; TCRdb has only the in-frame clones, and not every one. In the table there are tens of thousands of clones, around 82% of which are singletons. The TCR comes from an adult with an advanced solid tumor such as melanoma, head and neck, liver or kidney cancer. This chain connects TRBV2 to TRBJ2-5; D gene ambiguous. The sequences come from CD4+ or CD8+ T cells sorted from blood, collected in a trial of the OX40 agonist ivuxolimab. As DNA, the CDR3 is TGTGCCAGCCGGGTGGGGGAGACCCAGTACTTC. Amino acids: CASRVGETQYF.